This T cell receptor beta chain was profiled in a study of T cells expressing NK-cell markers. Per germline, CDR1 MNHEY and CDR2 SVGAGI. This CDR3 has 13 amino acids. From the 5' RACE reads, TCRdb lists one entry per CDR3 protein and no DNA. Listed are some 390,000 distinct CDR3 sequences; roughly 10% falls within the top ten. The sequenced sample consisted of blood T cells: a sorted CD56 or NKG2C T cell subset, CD4+ or CD8+ T cells, or bulk PBMC T cells (not recorded which). The rearrangement uses TRBV6-5 and TRBJ2-1; the TRBD2 assignment by TCRdb is unverifiable without DNA. The TCR originated in a woman in her forties or fifties in good health. CDR3 residues: CASIGLQANEQFF.